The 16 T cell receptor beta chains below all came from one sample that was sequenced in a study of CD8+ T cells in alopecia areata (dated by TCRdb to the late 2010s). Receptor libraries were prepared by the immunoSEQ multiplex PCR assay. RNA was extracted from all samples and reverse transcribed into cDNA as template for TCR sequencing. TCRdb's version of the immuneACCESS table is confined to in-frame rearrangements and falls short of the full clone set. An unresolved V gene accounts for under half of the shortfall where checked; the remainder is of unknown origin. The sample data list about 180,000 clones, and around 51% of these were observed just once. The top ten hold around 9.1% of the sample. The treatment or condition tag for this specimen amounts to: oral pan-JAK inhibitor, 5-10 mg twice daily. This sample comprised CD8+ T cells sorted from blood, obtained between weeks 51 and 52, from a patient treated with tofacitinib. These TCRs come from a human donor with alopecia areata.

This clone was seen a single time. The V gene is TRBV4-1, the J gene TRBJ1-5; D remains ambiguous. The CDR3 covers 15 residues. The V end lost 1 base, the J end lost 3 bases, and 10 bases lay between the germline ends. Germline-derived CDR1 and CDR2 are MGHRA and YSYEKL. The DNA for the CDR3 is TGCGCCAGCAGCCAAGCAATGGGTTCCAATCAGCCCCAGCATTTT. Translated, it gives CASSQAMGSNQPQHF.

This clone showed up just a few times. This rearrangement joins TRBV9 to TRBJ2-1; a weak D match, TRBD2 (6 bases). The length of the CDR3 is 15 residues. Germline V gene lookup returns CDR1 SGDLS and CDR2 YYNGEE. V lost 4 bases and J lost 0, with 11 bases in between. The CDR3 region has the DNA TGTGCCAGCAGCCTCGGGACTTTCTCCTACAATGAGCAGTTCTTC. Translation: CASSLGTFSYNEQFF.

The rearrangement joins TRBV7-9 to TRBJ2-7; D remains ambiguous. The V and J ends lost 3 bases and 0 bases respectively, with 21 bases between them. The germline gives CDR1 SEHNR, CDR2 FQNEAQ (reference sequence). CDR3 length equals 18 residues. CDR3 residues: CASSLSGRQLKSSYEQYF. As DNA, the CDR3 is TGTGCCAGCAGCTTGAGTGGTAGACAACTTAAAAGCTCCTACGAGCAGTACTTC.

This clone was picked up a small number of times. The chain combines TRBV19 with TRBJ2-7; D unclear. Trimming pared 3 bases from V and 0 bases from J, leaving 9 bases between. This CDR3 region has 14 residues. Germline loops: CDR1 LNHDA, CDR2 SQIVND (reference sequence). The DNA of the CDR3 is TGTGCCAGTAGTATGAGATCGAGCTCCTACGAGCAGTACTTC. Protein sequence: CASSMRSSSYEQYF.

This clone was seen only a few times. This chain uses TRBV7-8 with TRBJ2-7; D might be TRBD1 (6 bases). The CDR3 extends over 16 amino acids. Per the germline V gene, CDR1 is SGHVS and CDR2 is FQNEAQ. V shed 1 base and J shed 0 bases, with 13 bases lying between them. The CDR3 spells CASSLVGLDSSYEQYF. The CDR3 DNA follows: TGTGCCAGCAGCTTAGTGGGCCTGGACAGCTCCTACGAGCAGTACTTC.

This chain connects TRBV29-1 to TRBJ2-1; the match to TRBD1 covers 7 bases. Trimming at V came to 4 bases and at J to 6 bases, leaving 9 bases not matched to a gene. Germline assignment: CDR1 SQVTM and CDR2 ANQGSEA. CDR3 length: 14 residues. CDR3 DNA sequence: TGCAGCGTTGCAGGAGACAGGGTGACCAATGAGCAGTTCTTC. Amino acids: CSVAGDRVTNEQFF.

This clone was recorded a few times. The CDR3 DNA follows: TGTGCCAGCAGCCCCCTTGAGGGCCGGGGCACAGATACGCAGTATTTT. It translates to CASSPLEGRGTDTQYF. The rearrangement links TRBV4-2 to TRBJ2-3; D might be TRBD2 (5 bases). The CDR3 contains 16 residues. Trimming cost V 4 bases and J 1 base, with 15 bases left between them. Looked up from germline, CDR1 is LGHNA and CDR2 is YNFKEQ.

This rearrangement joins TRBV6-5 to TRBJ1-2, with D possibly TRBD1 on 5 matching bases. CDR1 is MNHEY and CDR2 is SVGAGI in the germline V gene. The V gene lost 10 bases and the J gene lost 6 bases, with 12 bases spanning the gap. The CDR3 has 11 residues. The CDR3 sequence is CATGMGHGYTF. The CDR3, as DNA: TGTGCCACGGGTATGGGACATGGCTACACCTTC.

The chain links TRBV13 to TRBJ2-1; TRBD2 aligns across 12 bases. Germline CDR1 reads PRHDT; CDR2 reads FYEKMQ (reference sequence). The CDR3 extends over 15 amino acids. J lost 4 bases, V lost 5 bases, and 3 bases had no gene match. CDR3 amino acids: CASSLAGGQYNEQFF. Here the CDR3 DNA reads TGTGCCAGCAGCCTAGCGGGGGGGCAATACAATGAGCAGTTCTTC. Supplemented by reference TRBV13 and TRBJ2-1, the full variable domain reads AAGVIQSPRHLIKEKRETATLKCYPIPRHDTVYWYQQGPGQDPQFLISFYEKMQSDKGSIPDRFSAQQFSDYHSELNMSSLELGDSALYFCASSLAGGQYNEQFFGPGTRLTVL.

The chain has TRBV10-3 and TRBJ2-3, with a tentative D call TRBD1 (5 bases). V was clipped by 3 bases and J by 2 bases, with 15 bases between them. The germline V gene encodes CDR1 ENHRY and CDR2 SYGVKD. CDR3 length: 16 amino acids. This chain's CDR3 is CAISEGVEPNTDTQYF. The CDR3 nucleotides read TGTGCCATCAGTGAAGGGGTCGAACCGAACACAGATACGCAGTATTTT.

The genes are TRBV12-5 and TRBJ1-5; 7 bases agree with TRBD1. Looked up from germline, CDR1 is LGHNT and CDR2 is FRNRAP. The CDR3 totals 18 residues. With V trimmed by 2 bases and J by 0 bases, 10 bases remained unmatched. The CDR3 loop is CASGLFLRGGYSNQPQHF. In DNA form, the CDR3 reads TGTGCTAGTGGTTTGTTCCTCCGAGGGGGCTATAGCAATCAGCCCCAGCATTTT.

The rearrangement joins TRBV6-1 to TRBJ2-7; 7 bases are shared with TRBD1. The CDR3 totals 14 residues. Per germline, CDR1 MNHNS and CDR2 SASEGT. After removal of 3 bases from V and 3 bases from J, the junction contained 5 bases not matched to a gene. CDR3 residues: CASSDRDSDYEQYF. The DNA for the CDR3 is TGTGCCAGCAGTGACCGGGACAGTGACTACGAGCAGTACTTC.

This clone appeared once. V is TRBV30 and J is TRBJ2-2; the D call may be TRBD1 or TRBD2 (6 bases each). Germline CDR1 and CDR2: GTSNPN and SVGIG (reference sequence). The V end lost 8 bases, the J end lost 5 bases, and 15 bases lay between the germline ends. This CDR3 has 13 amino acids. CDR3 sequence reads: CAGGRGLTGELFF. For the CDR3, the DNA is TGTGCCGGGGGGCGAGGGCTGACCGGGGAGCTGTTTTTT. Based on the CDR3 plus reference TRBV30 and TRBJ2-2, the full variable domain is SQTIHQWPATLVQPVGSPLSLECTVEGTSNPNLYWYRQAAGRGLQLLFYSVGIGQISSEVPQNLSASRPQDRQFILSSKKLLLSDSGFYLCAGGRGLTGELFFGEGSRLTVL.

CDR3 sequence reads: CASSLVGDTYEQYF. The CDR3, as DNA: TGTGCCAGCAGCCTCGTTGGGGATACCTACGAGCAGTACTTC. The chain joins TRBV7-3 to TRBJ2-7, with D hard to call. Trimming took 5 bases from V and 2 from J, leaving 13 bases between them. The V gene's germline CDR1 is SGHTA and CDR2 FQGTGA. The CDR3 is made up of 14 amino acids.

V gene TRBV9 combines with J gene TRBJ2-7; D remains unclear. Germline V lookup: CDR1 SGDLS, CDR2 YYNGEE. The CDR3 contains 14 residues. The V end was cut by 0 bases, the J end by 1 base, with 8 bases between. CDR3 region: CASSVGGNSYEQYF. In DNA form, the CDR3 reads TGTGCCAGCAGCGTAGGCGGTAATTCCTACGAGCAGTACTTC.

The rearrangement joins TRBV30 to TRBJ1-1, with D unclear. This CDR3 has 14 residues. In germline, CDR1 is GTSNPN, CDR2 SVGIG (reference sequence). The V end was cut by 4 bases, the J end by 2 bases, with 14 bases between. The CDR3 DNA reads TGTGCCTGGACGCAATGGGGAGGTAACACTGAAGCTTTCTTT. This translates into CAWTQWGGNTEAFF.